Sequencing of this T cell receptor (beta chain) was carried out in a study of T-cell reconstitution after alpha-beta-depleted transplantation in children. The sample holds many counts of this clonotype. Preparation of the TCRbeta library was carried out with unique molecular identifiers. TCRdb reanalysed the PCR reads using MiXCR and keeps one entry per CDR3 protein. Found here are about 360,000 distinct CDR3 sequences, about 14% of them singletons; the top ten hold about 3.9%. Germline V CDR1 and CDR2: DFQATT, SNEGSKA (reference sequence). V lost 8 bases and J lost 8; bases outside the gene matches: 7. The CDR3 consists of 12 residues.

The receptor comes from a human donor who donated a stem cell graft to a child with Fanconi anemia. The chain combines TRBV20-1 with TRBJ2-4; 9 bases are shared with TRBD1. Sequences were derived from PBMCs, sampled from the stem cell graft. The CDR3 here is CSSRDRVDIQYF. The CDR3 region has the DNA TGCAGTTCCCGGGACAGGGTGGACATTCAGTACTTC.